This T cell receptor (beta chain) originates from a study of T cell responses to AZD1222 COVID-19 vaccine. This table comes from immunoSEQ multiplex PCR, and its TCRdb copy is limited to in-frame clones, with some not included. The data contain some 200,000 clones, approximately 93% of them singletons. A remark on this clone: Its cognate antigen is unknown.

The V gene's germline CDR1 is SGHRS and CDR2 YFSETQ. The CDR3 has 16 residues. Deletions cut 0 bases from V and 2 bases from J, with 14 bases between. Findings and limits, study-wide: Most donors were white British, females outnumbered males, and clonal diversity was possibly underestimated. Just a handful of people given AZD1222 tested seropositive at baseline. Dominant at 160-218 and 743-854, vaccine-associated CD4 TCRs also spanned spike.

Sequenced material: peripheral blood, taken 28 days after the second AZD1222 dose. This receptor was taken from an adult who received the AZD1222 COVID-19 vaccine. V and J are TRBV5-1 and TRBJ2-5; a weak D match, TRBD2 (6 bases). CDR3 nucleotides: TGCGCCAGCAGCTTGGGTTGGGGGGACTTACAAGAGACCCAGTACTTC. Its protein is CASSLGWGDLQETQYF.